This T cell receptor beta chain was observed in a study of blood T cell repertoires in COVID-19. Germline CDR1 and CDR2: SGHRS and YFSETQ. V dropped 0 bases and J dropped 5; count of bases not matched to a gene: 6. This CDR3 is built from 16 residues. Here immunoSEQ multiplex PCR was the method, and the copy in TCRdb shows in-frame clones only, minus some. The sample has about 300,000 clones, about 86% seen once; the top ten hold 0.95% to 1.5%. The rearrangement links TRBV5-1 to TRBJ2-1; 9 bases match TRBD1. Sequenced sample: peripheral blood. The TCR originated in a woman aged 50 to 60 with acute or convalescent COVID-19. Here the CDR3 DNA reads TGCGCCAGCAGCTTGGGTGGGACAGGGATCAACAATGAGCAGTTCTTC. Translation: CASSLGGTGINNEQFF.